The sequence of this T cell receptor (beta chain) was determined in a study of cytomegalovirus exposure and HLA in healthy donors. The study, taken as a whole, reports: The majority of TCR sequences were rare, yet some public TCRs appeared in many donors. Among donors in an Asian-associated ancestry cluster, a later analysis reportedly found fewer N-insertions than the roughly 670-donor mean. The likely origin of a cluster of highly shared sequence variants was a sequencing artifact. In a later analysis, HLA-associated TCR beta chains were more clonally expanded than equally common others.

Looked up from germline, CDR1 is MDHEN and CDR2 is SYDVKM. The CDR3 covers 12 residues. The V end was cut by 2 bases, the J end by 8 bases, with 9 bases between. PCR used 60 Vbeta primers and 13 Jbeta primers. Libraries were prepared by immunoSEQ multiplex PCR; TCRdb keeps only in-frame clonotypes and omits some of them. The repertoire holds around 190,000 clones, with around nine tenths as singletons. This clone has a handful of counts. No antigen is known for it. This chain joins TRBV28 and TRBJ1-2, with D hard to call. This sequence originates from a woman in her late teens or twenties in good health and CMV-seronegative. The sample taken for sequencing was PBMCs. The chain's CDR3 is CASSLSGRGYTF. Here the CDR3 DNA reads TGTGCCAGCAGTTTAAGTGGCCGCGGCTACACCTTC.